This T cell receptor beta chain was retrieved from a study of T cell responses to AZD1222 COVID-19 vaccine. General observations from the study: Only six or seven AZD1222 recipients were seropositive at baseline.

The repertoire was sequenced with immunoSEQ multiplex PCR; TCRdb's copy has only in-frame clones and lacks some. The table records under 70,000 clones, 79% of them present only once. Of note for this clone: Its antigen remains unknown.

The CDR3 runs 18 residues. With V trimmed by 2 bases and J by 0 bases, 9 bases remained unmatched. In germline, CDR1 is ENHRY, CDR2 SYGVKD. The chain combines TRBV10-3 with TRBJ2-5, with 10 bases fitting TRBD2. This clonotype was sampled from an adult in good health. The material sequenced was peripheral blood, taken on day 0 of MenACWY control vaccination. CDR3 bases: TGTGCCATCAGTGAGGGGCTCCCTACTAGCGGGAACCAAGAGACCCAGTACTTC. As protein: CAISEGLPTSGNQETQYF.